A single sample is the source of the 30 T cell receptor beta chains below, sequenced in a study of T cell responses to AZD1222 COVID-19 vaccine (TCRdb year 2021). The time point label here, explained by the study, means: baseline before first vaccination. Library method: the immunoSEQ multiplex PCR assay. TCRdb took this table from immuneACCESS and kept in-frame rearrangements with V and J called. Such tables lack part of the clones; where checked against another copy, unresolved V genes explain under half of the gap, and the rest is unexplained. The sample table shows some 64,000 clones, and 80% to 85% are seen once. The ten largest account for about 7% of the sample. This specimen was peripheral blood, taken on day 0 of AZD1222 vaccination. These receptor sequences come from an adult in good health.

As concerns this clone: At one of its ends the junction is not consistent with the germline gene, which may arise from a read error. This chain links TRBV7-9 with TRBJ1-2, with a weak D call TRBD1 (5 bases). The CDR3 sequence is 15 residues long. Germline V gene sequence: CDR1 SEHNR, CDR2 FQNEAQ (reference sequence). CDR3 residues: CASRLAPGLNYGYTF. The CDR3 nucleotides are TGTGCCAGCAGGTTAGCTCCGGGACTTAACTATGGCTACACCTTC.

This clone was recorded once. The chain recombines TRBV18 with TRBJ2-7; 8 bases are a match to TRBD1. With V trimmed by 4 bases and J by 1 base, 6 bases remained unmatched. This CDR3 region has 15 residues. CDR1 is KGHSH and CDR2 is LQKENI in the germline V gene. The CDR3 nucleotides are TGTGCCAGCTCACTCGACAGGGGACGATCCTACGAGCAGTACTTC. It is translated as CASSLDRGRSYEQYF.

This clone was recorded only once. The V and J genes are TRBV6-5 and TRBJ1-4; maybe TRBD1 (6 bases). V was cut by 8 bases and J by 6 bases, with 19 bases left in between. The CDR3 spans 15 residues. The germline CDR1 and CDR2 sequences are MNHEY and SVGAGI. In nucleotides, the CDR3 is TGTGCCAGCTACCCTCGGGACAAAAGGGATGAAAAACTGTTTTTT. Translation gives CASYPRDKRDEKLFF.

This rearrangement joins TRBV11-2 to TRBJ2-7, with 14 bases identical to TRBD2. Per germline, CDR1 SGHAT and CDR2 FQNNGV. The CDR3 spans 18 residues. Trimming removed 3 bases from V and 0 bases from J; junction bases left unmatched: 7. CDR3 amino acids: CASSLGRTSGGISYEQYF. The CDR3 nucleotides are TGTGCCAGCAGCTTGGGCCGGACTAGCGGGGGGATCTCCTACGAGCAGTACTTC. The full variable domain, in which reference TRBV11-2 and TRBJ2-7 provide the parts outside the CDR3, is EAGVAQSPRYKIIEKRQSVAFWCNPISGHATLYWYQQILGQGPKLLIQFQNNGVVDDSQLPKDRFSAERLKGVDSTLKIQPAKLEDSAVYLCASSLGRTSGGISYEQYFGPGTRLTVT.

The rearrangement uses TRBV5-1 and TRBJ2-7; D remains unclear. The CDR3 has 11 residues. Germline V gene lookup returns CDR1 SGHRS and CDR2 YFSETQ. V was clipped by 0 bases and J by 5 bases, with 3 bases between them. CDR3 nucleotides: TGCGCCAGCAGCTTGGGCCACGAGCAGTACTTC. Amino acid sequence: CASSLGHEQYF.

The chain joins TRBV9 to TRBJ2-1, with 13 bases identical to TRBD2. The CDR3 consists of 19 residues. Trimming took 3 bases from V and 1 from J; bases not matched to a gene: 10. Germline CDR1 SGDLS, CDR2 YYNGEE. This CDR3 reads CASSGGGGLAGRSYNEQFF. The DNA for the CDR3 is TGTGCCAGCAGCGGAGGGGGGGGACTAGCGGGAAGGTCCTACAATGAGCAGTTCTTC.

The chain is built from TRBV4-1 and TRBJ2-7; 10 bases match TRBD1. The ends lost 3 bases at V and 3 bases at J; junction bases unmatched: 2. The CDR3 contains 14 residues. Germline V lookup: CDR1 MGHRA, CDR2 YSYEKL. This CDR3 reads CASSQGQGLYEQYF. The CDR3 nucleotides read TGCGCCAGCAGCCAGGGACAGGGGCTCTACGAGCAGTACTTC.

The rearrangement joins TRBV3-1 (or the pseudogene TRBV3-2) to TRBJ1-1; D is undetermined. The V and J ends lost 1 base and 1 base respectively, with 10 bases between them. This CDR3 region has 15 residues. Germline lookup yields CDR1 LGHDT and CDR2 YNNKEL (reference sequence). CDR3 region: CASSQVSGRNTEAFF. The DNA for the CDR3 is TGTGCCAGCAGCCAAGTGTCGGGCAGGAACACTGAAGCTTTCTTT.

This clone appeared a single time. The J gene is TRBJ1-4, the V gene TRBV3-1 (or the pseudogene TRBV3-2); TRBD1 aligns across 9 bases. Germline lookup yields CDR1 LGHDT and CDR2 YNNKEL (reference sequence). V was clipped by 2 bases and J by 5 bases; unmatched bases: 3. CDR3 size: 15 residues. The CDR3 loop is CASSQRTGENEKLFF. CDR3 sequence (DNA): TGTGCCAGCAGCCAAAGGACAGGGGAAAATGAAAAACTGTTTTTT.

The chain is built from TRBV3-1 (or the pseudogene TRBV3-2) and TRBJ2-1, with D hard to call. The CDR3 extends over 14 amino acids. V lost 2 bases and J lost 6, with 11 bases in between. From germline, CDR1 is LGHDT and CDR2 YNNKEL (reference sequence). The DNA of the CDR3 is TGTGCCAGCAGCCAAAGTACACTCACCAATGAGCAGTTCTTC. Its protein product is CASSQSTLTNEQFF.

This chain joins TRBV14 and TRBJ1-6; D is perhaps TRBD1 (5 bases). Deletions cut 6 bases from V and 10 bases from J, with 13 bases between. CDR3 length equals 13 residues. Germline V gene lookup returns CDR1 SGHDN and CDR2 FVKESK. The CDR3, as DNA: TGTGCCAGCAGTGCAGGGCTAGGCTCACCCCTCCACTTT. Translating it yields CASSAGLGSPLHF.

CDR3 nucleotide sequence: TGTGCCAGCAGTCCCATCCCAAGGGAAGCTTTCTTT. This translates into CASSPIPREAFF. This sequence joins TRBV28 and TRBJ1-1, with D hard to call. CDR3 length equals 12 residues. Deletions cut 5 bases from V and 8 bases from J, with 12 bases between. Germline lookup yields CDR1 MDHEN and CDR2 SYDVKM.

This clone was recorded a few times. This chain joins TRBV4-2 and TRBJ2-7; TRBD1 is a possible D gene (5 bases). The CDR3 totals 15 residues. Germline loops: CDR1 LGHNA, CDR2 YNFKEQ. V was pared by 5 bases and J by 3 bases, with 17 bases between. As DNA, the CDR3 is TGTGCCAGCAGCGAAAGAGGCCAGGGTAACTACGAGCAGTACTTC. Amino acids: CASSERGQGNYEQYF.

This clone has just one count. The chain combines TRBV19 with TRBJ2-1, with 9 bases fitting TRBD1. This CDR3 has 15 residues. Trimming took 3 bases from V and 9 from J; bases not matched to a gene: 9. Germline assignment: CDR1 LNHDA and CDR2 SQIVND (reference sequence). CDR3 region: CASSMGDRVLTEQFF. In nucleotides, the CDR3 is TGTGCCAGTAGTATGGGGGACAGGGTGTTGACTGAGCAGTTCTTC.

This clone has a handful of counts. V usage is TRBV4-3 and J usage is TRBJ1-5; TRBD1 agrees at 7 bases. This CDR3 comprises 15 residues. CDR1 and CDR2 from the germline V gene are LGHNA and YSLEER. V lost 0 bases and J lost 7; bases outside the gene matches: 6. The CDR3 region has the DNA TGCGCCAGCAGCCAAGAAAGGAAGGGGGCGCAGCCCCAGCATTTT. Translating it yields CASSQERKGAQPQHF.

This sequence joins TRBV6-5 and TRBJ2-2, with D perhaps TRBD1 (5 bases). V shed 3 bases and J shed 0 bases, with 11 bases lying between them. This CDR3 comprises 16 residues. Germline V gene lookup returns CDR1 MNHEY and CDR2 SVGAGI. CDR3 sequence reads: CASSYRGLTNTGELFF. CDR3 nucleotide sequence: TGTGCCAGCAGTTATAGGGGTCTTACGAACACCGGGGAGCTGTTTTTT.

V usage is TRBV6-4 and J usage is TRBJ2-3; TRBD2 is a possible D gene (5 bases). Trimming removed 3 bases at V and 7 bases at J, with 11 bases between. This CDR3 has 13 amino acids. CDR1 is MRHNA and CDR2 is SNTAGT in the germline V gene. The DNA for the CDR3 is TGTGCCAGCAGTGAAGCGTGGAGGCATACGCAGTATTTT. Translated: CASSEAWRHTQYF.

The rearrangement links TRBV19 to TRBJ2-1, with 11 bases that match TRBD2. J lost 7 bases, V lost 9 bases, and 5 bases had no gene match. The CDR3 is 13 residues long. CDR1 is LNHDA and CDR2 is SQIVND in the germline V gene (reference sequence). Written as DNA, the CDR3 is TGTGCCAGCGCTAGCGGGGGGAGGAATGAGCAGTTCTTC. It translates to CASASGGRNEQFF. Variable domain in full (rest from reference TRBV19 and TRBJ2-1): DGGITQSPKYLFRKEGQNVTLSCEQNLNHDAMYWYRQDPGQGLRLIYYSQIVNDFQKGDIAEGYSVSREKKESFPLTVTSAQKNPTAFYLCASASGGRNEQFFGPGTRLTVL.

The V call is TRBV10-3, the J call TRBJ2-7, with 12 bases lining up with TRBD1. The CDR3 is 15 residues long. Trimming cost V 2 bases and J 8 bases; bases outside gene matches: 7. CDR1 is ENHRY, CDR2 SYGVKD, per germline. CDR3 residues: CAISEPGTGGSQQYF. Here the CDR3 DNA reads TGTGCCATCAGTGAGCCCGGGACAGGGGGCTCTCAGCAGTACTTC.

This chain uses TRBV6-5 with TRBJ1-5, with D perhaps TRBD1 (5 bases). V shed 7 bases and J shed 4 bases, with 11 bases lying between them. The germline gives CDR1 MNHEY, CDR2 SVGAGI. This CDR3 has 13 residues. The CDR3 here is CASTPWGNQPQHF. The CDR3 DNA sequence: TGTGCCAGCACCCCCTGGGGGAATCAGCCCCAGCATTTT.

Only one count was recorded for this clone. The chain links TRBV5-4 to TRBJ2-1, with D possibly TRBD2 on 5 matching bases. The CDR3 is 14 residues long. Trimming cost V 0 bases and J 4 bases, with 8 bases left between them. Germline V CDR1 and CDR2: SGHNT, YYREEE (reference sequence). The CDR3 DNA reads as TGTGCCAGCAGCTTGGATGGAGGTTACAATGAGCAGTTCTTC. Its protein is CASSLDGGYNEQFF.

V usage is TRBV4-2 and J usage is TRBJ1-5, with D uncertain. Germline CDR1 is LGHNA and CDR2 is YNFKEQ. The CDR3 is 15 residues long. V was pared by 0 bases and J by 3 bases, with 9 bases between. Here the CDR3 reads CASSQEAQNNQPQHF. The DNA for the CDR3 is TGTGCCAGCAGCCAAGAAGCGCAGAACAATCAGCCCCAGCATTTT.

V is TRBV11-3 and J is TRBJ2-3; D is possibly TRBD1 (5 bases). This CDR3 has 13 amino acids. V lost 2 bases, J lost 4 bases, and 7 bases lay in between. Germline V gene sequence: CDR1 SGHNT, CDR2 YENEEA. The DNA for the CDR3 is TGTGCCAGCAGCTTACAGGGTCCAGATACGCAGTATTTT. Amino acid sequence: CASSLQGPDTQYF.

This sequence joins TRBV29-1 and TRBJ1-2; D call uncertain. V lost 8 bases and J lost 2, with 12 bases in between. This CDR3 is built from 12 residues. In germline, CDR1 is SQVTM, CDR2 ANQGSEA. The CDR3 sequence is CSLLGENYGYTF. The DNA for the CDR3 is TGCAGCCTACTCGGGGAGAACTATGGCTACACCTTC. Full variable domain (missing parts from reference TRBV29-1 and TRBJ1-2): SAVISQKPSRDICQRGTSLTIQCQVDSQVTMMFWYRQQPGQSLTLIATANQGSEATYESGFVIDKFPISRPNLTFSTLTVSNMSPEDSSIYLCSLLGENYGYTFGSGTRLTVV.

The CDR3 loop is CSVEERKTGEGGYTF. In nucleotides, the CDR3 is TGCAGCGTTGAAGAACGTAAAACGGGGGAGGGTGGCTACACCTTC. The chain combines TRBV29-1 with TRBJ1-2; possible D gene TRBD1, 5 bases. The CDR3 extends over 15 amino acids. CDR1 is SQVTM and CDR2 is ANQGSEA in the germline V gene. Deletions cut 0 bases from V and 7 bases from J, with 18 bases between.

V gene TRBV5-8 combines with J gene TRBJ1-3, with TRBD1 as a possible D gene (6 bases). Trimming pared 1 base from V and 3 bases from J, leaving 11 bases between. Germline CDR1 is SGHTS and CDR2 is YDEGEE. The CDR3 extends over 15 amino acids. The CDR3 reads CASSLRGINGNTIYF. CDR3 sequence (DNA): TGTGCCAGCAGCTTGAGGGGGATTAATGGAAACACCATATATTTT. Drawing the rest from reference TRBV5-8 and TRBJ1-3, the complete variable domain is EAGVTQSPTHLIKTRGQQATLRCSPISGHTSVYWYQQALGLGLQFLLWYDEGEERNRGNFPPRFSGRQFPNYSSELNVNALELEDSALYLCASSLRGINGNTIYFGEGSWLTVV.

The chain links TRBV4-3 to TRBJ2-3; 7 positions match TRBD2. V shed 1 base, J shed 2 bases, and the junction held 9 bases outside the gene matches. CDR1 is LGHNA and CDR2 is YSLEER in the germline V gene. The CDR3 is made up of 17 amino acids. CDR3 sequence (DNA): TGCGCCAGCAGCCAAGTCAGCGGGCGGGGGACCACAGATACGCAGTATTTT. This encodes CASSQVSGRGTTDTQYF.

CDR3 DNA sequence: TGTGCCAGCAGCCACAGGGGGTTTCATCAGCCCCAGCATTTT. Protein: CASSHRGFHQPQHF. The V gene is TRBV7-2, the J gene TRBJ1-5; 8 bases agree with TRBD1. Germline-derived CDR1 and CDR2 are SGHTA and FQGNSA. This CDR3 has 14 amino acids. After removal of 5 bases from V and 5 bases from J, the junction contained 5 bases not matched to a gene.

This rearrangement joins TRBV6-4 to TRBJ2-3, with 10 bases fitting TRBD1. Germline V gene sequence: CDR1 MRHNA, CDR2 SNTAGT. The trim removed 6 bases at V and 1 base at J, leaving 4 bases unmatched. The CDR3 sequence is 15 residues long. The CDR3: CASSPGTGGTDTQYF. Here the CDR3 DNA reads TGTGCCAGCAGCCCCGGGACAGGGGGCACAGATACGCAGTATTTT.

The chain joins TRBV4-2 to TRBJ2-7, with TRBD2 matching 8 bases. This CDR3 has 16 amino acids. Germline trimming cut 0 bases from V and 5 bases from J; bases unmatched to any gene: 9. CDR1 is LGHNA, CDR2 YNFKEQ, per germline. The CDR3 DNA follows: TGTGCCAGCAGCCAAGAGATCGGGGGGGGCCTCAACGAGCAGTACTTC. This codes for CASSQEIGGGLNEQYF.